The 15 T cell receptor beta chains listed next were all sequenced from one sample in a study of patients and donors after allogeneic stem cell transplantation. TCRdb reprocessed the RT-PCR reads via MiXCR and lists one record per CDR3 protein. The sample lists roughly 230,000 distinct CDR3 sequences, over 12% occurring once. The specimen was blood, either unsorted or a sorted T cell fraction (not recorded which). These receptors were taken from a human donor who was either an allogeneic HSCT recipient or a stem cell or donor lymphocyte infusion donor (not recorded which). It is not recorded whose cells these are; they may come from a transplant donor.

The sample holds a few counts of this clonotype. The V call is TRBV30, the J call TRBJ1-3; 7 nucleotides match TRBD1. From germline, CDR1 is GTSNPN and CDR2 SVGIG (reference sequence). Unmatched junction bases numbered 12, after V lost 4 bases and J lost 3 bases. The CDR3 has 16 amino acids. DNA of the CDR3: TGTGCCTGGAAACGGGACAGCGTTTTATTTGGAAACACCATATATTTT. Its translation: CAWKRDSVLFGNTIYF.

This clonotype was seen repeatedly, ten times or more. The CDR3 region is CASSPGRGGTEAFF. DNA of the CDR3: TGTGCCAGCAGCCCCGGGAGGGGAGGCACTGAAGCTTTCTTT. This rearrangement joins TRBV3-1 to TRBJ1-1; D possibly corresponds to TRBD1 (5 bases). The germline V gene has CDR1 LGHDT and CDR2 YNNKEL (reference sequence). Trimming shortened V by 4 bases and J by 4 bases, and 13 bases separated the two germline ends. The CDR3 is 14 amino acids.

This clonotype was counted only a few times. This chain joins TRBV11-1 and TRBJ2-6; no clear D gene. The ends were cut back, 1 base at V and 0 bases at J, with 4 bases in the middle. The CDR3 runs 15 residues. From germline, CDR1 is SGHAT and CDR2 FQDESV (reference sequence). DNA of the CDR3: TGTGCCAGCAGCTTAGACCCCTCTGGGGCCAACGTCCTGACTTTC. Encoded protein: CASSLDPSGANVLTF.

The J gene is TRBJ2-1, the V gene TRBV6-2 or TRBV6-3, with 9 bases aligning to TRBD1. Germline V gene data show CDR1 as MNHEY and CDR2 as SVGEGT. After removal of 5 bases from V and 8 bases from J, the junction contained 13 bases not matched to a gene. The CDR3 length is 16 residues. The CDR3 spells CASSTGTGTWGDEQFF. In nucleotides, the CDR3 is TGTGCCAGCAGTACCGGGACAGGGACGTGGGGGGATGAGCAGTTCTTC.

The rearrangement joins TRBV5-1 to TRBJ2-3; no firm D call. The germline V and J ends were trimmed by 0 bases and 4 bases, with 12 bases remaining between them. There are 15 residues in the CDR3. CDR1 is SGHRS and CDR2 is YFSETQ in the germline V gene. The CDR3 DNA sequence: TGCGCCAGCAGCTTGGCAAGCAGCCACGCAGATACGCAGTATTTT. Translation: CASSLASSHADTQYF.

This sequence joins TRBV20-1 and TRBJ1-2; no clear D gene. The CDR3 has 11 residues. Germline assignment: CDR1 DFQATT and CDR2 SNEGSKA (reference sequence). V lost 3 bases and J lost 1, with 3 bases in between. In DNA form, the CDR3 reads TGCAGTGCTAGTGATAACTATGGCTACACCTTC. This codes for CSASDNYGYTF.

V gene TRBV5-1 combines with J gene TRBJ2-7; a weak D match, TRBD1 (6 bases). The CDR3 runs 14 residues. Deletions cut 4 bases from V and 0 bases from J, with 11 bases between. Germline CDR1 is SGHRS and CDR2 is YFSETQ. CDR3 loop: CASSHRDNSYEQYF. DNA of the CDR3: TGCGCCAGCAGCCACAGGGATAACTCCTACGAGCAGTACTTC.

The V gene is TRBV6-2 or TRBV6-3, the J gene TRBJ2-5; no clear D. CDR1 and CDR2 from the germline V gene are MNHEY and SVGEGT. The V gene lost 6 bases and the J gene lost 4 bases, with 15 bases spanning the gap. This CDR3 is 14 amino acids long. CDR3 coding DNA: TGTGCCAGCAGCGAGACCCAGATGGGAGAGACCCAGTACTTC. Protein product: CASSETQMGETQYF.

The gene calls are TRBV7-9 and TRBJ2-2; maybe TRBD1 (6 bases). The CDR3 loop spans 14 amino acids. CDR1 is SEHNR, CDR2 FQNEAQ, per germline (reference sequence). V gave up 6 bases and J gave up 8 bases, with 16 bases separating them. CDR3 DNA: TGTGCCAGCAGGAGGGGACAATCTTATGGGGAGCTGTTTTTT. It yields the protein CASRRGQSYGELFF. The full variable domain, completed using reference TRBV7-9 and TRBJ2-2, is DTGVSQNPRHKITKRGQNVTFRCDPISEHNRLYWYRQTLGQGPEFLTYFQNEAQLEKSRLLSDRFSAERPKGSFSTLEIQRTEQGDSAMYLCASRRGQSYGELFFGEGSRLTVL.

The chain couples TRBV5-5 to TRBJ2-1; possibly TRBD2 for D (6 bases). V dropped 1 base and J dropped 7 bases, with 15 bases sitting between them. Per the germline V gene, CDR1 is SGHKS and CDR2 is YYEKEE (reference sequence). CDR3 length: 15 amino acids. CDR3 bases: TGTGCCAGCAGCTTGACTAGCCGGGCCGTTAATGAGCAGTTCTTC. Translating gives CASSLTSRAVNEQFF.

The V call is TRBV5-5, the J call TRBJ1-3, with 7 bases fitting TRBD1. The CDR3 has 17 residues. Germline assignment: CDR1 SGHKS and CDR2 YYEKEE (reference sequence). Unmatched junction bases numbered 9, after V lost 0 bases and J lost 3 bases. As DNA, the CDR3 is TGTGCCAGCAGCTTGGGTTGGAAGGGGGCGCATGGAAACACCATATATTTT. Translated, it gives CASSLGWKGAHGNTIYF. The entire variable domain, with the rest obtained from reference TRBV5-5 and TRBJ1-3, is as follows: DAGVTQSPTHLIKTRGQQVTLRCSPISGHKSVSWYQQVLGQGPQFIFQYYEKEERGRGNFPDRFSARQFPNYSSELNVNALLLGDSALYLCASSLGWKGAHGNTIYFGEGSWLTVV.

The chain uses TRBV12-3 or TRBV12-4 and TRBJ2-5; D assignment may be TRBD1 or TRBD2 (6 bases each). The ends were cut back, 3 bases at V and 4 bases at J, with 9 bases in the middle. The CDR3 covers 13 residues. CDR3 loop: CASSFRGVETQYF. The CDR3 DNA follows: TGTGCCAGCAGTTTTAGGGGGGTAGAGACCCAGTACTTC.

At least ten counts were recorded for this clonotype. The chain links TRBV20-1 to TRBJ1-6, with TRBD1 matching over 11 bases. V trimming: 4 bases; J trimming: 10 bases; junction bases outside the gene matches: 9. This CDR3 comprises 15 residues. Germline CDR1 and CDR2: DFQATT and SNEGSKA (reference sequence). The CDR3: CSAKLGQGVGSPLHF. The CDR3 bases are TGCAGTGCTAAGCTGGGACAGGGGGTAGGGTCACCCCTCCACTTT.

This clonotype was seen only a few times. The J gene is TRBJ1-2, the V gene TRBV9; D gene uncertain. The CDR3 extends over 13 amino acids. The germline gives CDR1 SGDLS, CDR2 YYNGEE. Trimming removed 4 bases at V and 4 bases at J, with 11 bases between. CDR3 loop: CASSPSAAYGYTF. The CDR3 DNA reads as TGTGCCAGCAGCCCCAGTGCAGCCTATGGCTACACCTTC. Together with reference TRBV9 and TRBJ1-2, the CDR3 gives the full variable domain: DSGVTQTPKHLITATGQRVTLRCSPRSGDLSVYWYQQSLDQGLQFLIQYYNGEERAKGNILERFSAQQFPDLHSELNLSSLELGDSALYFCASSPSAAYGYTFGSGTRLTVV.

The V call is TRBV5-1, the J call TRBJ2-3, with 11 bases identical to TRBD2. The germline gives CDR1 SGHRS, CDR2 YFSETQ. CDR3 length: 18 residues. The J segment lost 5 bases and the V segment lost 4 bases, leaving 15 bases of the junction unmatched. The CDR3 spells CASSGGTSGQQRGDTQYF. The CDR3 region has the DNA TGCGCCAGCAGCGGAGGGACTAGCGGTCAACAACGTGGAGATACGCAGTATTTT.